This TCR beta chain was found in a study of PD-1 blockade in classical Hodgkin lymphoma. Time point denoted: cycle 4 day 1 (C4D1), after 6 weeks of nivolumab. Relapse was seen in all patients after autologous stem cell transplantation, and brentuximab vedotin exposure was variable. Best responses fell into complete response, partial response or progressive disease. Study conclusions and caveats: Reported baseline diversity: healthy donors highest, relapsed/refractory patients lowest. Patients were excluded if nivolumab began under 1 year after ASCT (the autologous transplant).

About this clone itself: Antigen unknown.

Trimming cost V 7 bases and J 0 bases, with 15 bases left between them. The CDR3 length is 15 residues. The germline gives CDR1 WSHSY, CDR2 SAAADI. Sequencing was performed with immunoSEQ multiplex PCR; in TCRdb, only in-frame clones are kept and a portion is missing. The table has around 60,000 clones, about 90% seen once. This specimen was peripheral blood mononuclear cells (PBMCs), taken before the fourth cycle of nivolumab. The receptor comes from a human donor with classical Hodgkin lymphoma. The V gene is TRBV10-2, the J gene TRBJ1-1; a possible D gene is TRBD1 (6 bases). CDR3 nucleotides: TGCGCCAGCACCGTCAGGGGTAGTCTGAACACTGAAGCTTTCTTT. It yields the protein CASTVRGSLNTEAFF.